At least ten counts were recorded for the clone carrying this T cell receptor beta chain. Its antigen is undetermined. These data belong to a study of CD8 T cells in ankylosing spondylitis. From the 5' RACE reads, TCRdb called clonotypes with MiXCR, one entry per CDR3 protein. The data hold 150,000 to 200,000 distinct CDR3 sequences, with 13% observed a single time. This CDR3 has 14 amino acids. Per germline, CDR1 SGHRS and CDR2 YFSETQ. V lost 4 bases and J lost 8; bases outside the gene matches: 11. Study results and caveats: Reactive arthritis synovial fluid and blood previously showed some of these motif variants.

The clonotype originates from a female donor with ankylosing spondylitis or in good health (not recorded which). The rearrangement uses TRBV5-1 and TRBJ1-1; 7 bases map to TRBD1. Sequencing was performed on blood, either unsorted or a sorted T cell fraction (not recorded which). CDR3 amino acids: CASSEDRALGEAFF. Here the CDR3 DNA reads TGCGCCAGCAGCGAAGACAGGGCTCTCGGAGAAGCTTTCTTT.